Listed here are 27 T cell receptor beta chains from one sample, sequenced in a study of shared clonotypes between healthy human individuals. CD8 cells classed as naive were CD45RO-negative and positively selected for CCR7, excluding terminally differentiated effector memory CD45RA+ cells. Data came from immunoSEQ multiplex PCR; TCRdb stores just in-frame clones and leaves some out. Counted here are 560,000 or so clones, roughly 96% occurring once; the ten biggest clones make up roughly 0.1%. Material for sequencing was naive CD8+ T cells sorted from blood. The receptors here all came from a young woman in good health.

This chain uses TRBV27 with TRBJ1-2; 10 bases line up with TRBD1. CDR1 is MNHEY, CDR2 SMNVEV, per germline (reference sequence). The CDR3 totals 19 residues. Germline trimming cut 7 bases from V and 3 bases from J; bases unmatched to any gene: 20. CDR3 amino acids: CASTPAPLSGTGEDYGYTF. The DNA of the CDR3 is TGTGCCAGCACCCCGGCCCCTCTCTCCGGGACAGGGGAAGACTATGGCTACACCTTC.

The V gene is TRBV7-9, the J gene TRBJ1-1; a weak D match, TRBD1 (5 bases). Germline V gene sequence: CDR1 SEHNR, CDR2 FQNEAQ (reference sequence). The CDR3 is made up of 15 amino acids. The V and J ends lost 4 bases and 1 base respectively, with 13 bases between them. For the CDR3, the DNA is TGTGCCAGCAGCTCCAGGGACGGAGAGAACACTGAAGCTTTCTTT. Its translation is CASSSRDGENTEAFF.

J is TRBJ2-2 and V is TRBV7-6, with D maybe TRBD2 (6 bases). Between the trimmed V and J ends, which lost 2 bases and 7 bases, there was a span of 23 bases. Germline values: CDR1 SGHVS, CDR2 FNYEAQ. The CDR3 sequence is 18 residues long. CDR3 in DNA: TGTGCCAGCAGCTTATCCGTCAAGGCGGGAAAGACGGGCGGGGAGCTGTTTTTT. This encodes CASSLSVKAGKTGGELFF. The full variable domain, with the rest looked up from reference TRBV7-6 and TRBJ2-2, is GAGVSQSPRYKVTKRGQDVALRCDPISGHVSLYWYRQALGQGPEFLTYFNYEAQQDKSGLPNDRFSAERPEGSISTLTIQRTEQRDSAMYRCASSLSVKAGKTGGELFFGEGSRLTVL.

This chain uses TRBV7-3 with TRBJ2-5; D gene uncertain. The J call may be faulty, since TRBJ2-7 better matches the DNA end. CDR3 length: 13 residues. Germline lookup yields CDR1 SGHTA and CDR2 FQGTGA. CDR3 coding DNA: TGTGCCAGCAGCTTATATAGTTCCTACGAGCAGTACTTC. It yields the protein CASSLYSSYEQYF.

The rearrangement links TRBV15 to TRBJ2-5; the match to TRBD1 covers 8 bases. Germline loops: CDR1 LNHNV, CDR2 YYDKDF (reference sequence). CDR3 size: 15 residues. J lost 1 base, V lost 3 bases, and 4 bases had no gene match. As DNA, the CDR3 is TGTGCCACCAGCAGTCTTGACAGGGGCCAAGAGACCCAGTACTTC. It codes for CATSSLDRGQETQYF.

The CDR3 is CASMGQGRQNYGYTF. The CDR3 DNA follows: TGTGCCAGCATGGGCCAGGGCCGCCAAAACTATGGCTACACCTTC. This sequence joins TRBV28 and TRBJ1-2; perhaps TRBD1 as D (5 bases). Per germline, CDR1 MDHEN and CDR2 SYDVKM. Trimming pared 7 bases from V and 2 bases from J, leaving 17 bases between. The CDR3 spans 15 residues.

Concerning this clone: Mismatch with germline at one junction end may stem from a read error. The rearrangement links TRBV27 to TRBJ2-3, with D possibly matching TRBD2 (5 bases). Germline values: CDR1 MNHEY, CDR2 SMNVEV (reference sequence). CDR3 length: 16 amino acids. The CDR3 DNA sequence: TGTGCCAGCAGTAAGGACTCACCCACCCCCACAGATGCGCAGTATTTT. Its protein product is CASSKDSPTPTDAQYF.

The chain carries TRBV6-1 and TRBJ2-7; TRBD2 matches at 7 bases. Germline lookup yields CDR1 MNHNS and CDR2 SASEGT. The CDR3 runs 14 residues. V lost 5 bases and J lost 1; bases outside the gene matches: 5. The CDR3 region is CASSPRGESYEQYF. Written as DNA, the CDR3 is TGTGCCAGCAGTCCCCGGGGGGAATCCTACGAGCAGTACTTC.

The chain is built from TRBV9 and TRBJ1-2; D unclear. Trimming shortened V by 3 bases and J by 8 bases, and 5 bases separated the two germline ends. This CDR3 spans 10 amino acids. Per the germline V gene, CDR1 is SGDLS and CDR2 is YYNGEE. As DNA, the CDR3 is TGTGCCAGCAGCGGCCCCGGCTACACCTTC. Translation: CASSGPGYTF.

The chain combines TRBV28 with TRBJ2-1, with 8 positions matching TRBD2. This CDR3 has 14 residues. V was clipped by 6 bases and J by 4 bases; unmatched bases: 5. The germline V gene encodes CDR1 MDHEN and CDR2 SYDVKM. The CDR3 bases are TGTGCCAGCAGCCCGGGACTAGTTTACAATGAGCAGTTCTTC. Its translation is CASSPGLVYNEQFF. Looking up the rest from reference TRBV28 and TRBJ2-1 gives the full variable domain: DVKVTQSSRYLVKRTGEKVFLECVQDMDHENMFWYRQDPGLGLRLIYFSYDVKMKEKGDIPEGYSVSREKKERFSLILESASTNQTSMYLCASSPGLVYNEQFFGPGTRLTVL.

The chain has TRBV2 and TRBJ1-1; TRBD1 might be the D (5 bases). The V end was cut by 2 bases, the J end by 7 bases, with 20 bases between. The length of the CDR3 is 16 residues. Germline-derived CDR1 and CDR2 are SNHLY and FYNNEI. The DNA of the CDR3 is TGTGCCAGCAGTGAATCGAGGGGCCGGAAGGACATTGAAGCTTTCTTT. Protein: CASSESRGRKDIEAFF.

CDR3 coding DNA: TGTGCCATTTCGGAGGTGCCTTTTAAGATCATGAACACTGAAGCTTTCTTT. The encoded protein is CAISEVPFKIMNTEAFF. The V and J genes are TRBV10-3 and TRBJ1-1; D remains unclear. V shed 9 bases and J shed 0 bases, with 23 bases lying between them. CDR1 ENHRY and CDR2 SYGVKD come from the germline V gene. This CDR3 is 17 amino acids long.

The chain's CDR3 is CASSYWGANSYEQYF. The CDR3 DNA reads TGTGCCAGCAGCTACTGGGGGGCCAACTCCTACGAGCAGTACTTC. The gene calls are TRBV14 and TRBJ2-7; D is possibly TRBD1 or TRBD2 (6 bases each). Germline CDR1 SGHDN, CDR2 FVKESK. Trimming removed 5 bases at V and 0 bases at J, with 14 bases between. The CDR3 is 15 amino acids. The complete variable domain, with remaining parts taken from reference TRBV14 and TRBJ2-7, reads EAGVTQFPSHSVIEKGQTVTLRCDPISGHDNLYWYRRVMGKEIKFLLHFVKESKQDESGMPNNRFLAERTGGTYSTLKVQPAELEDSGVYFCASSYWGANSYEQYFGPGTRLTVT.

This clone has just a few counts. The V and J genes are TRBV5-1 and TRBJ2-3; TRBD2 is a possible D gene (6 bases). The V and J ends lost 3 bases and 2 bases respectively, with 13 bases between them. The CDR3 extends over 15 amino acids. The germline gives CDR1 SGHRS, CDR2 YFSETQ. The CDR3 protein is CASSSGEANTDTQYF. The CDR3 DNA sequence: TGCGCCAGCAGCTCCGGGGAGGCCAACACAGATACGCAGTATTTT.

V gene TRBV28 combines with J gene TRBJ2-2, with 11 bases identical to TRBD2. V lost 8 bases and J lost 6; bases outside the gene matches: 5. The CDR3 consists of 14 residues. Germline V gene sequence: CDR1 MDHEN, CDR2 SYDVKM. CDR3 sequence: CASVLAGDPGELFF. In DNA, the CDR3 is TGTGCCAGCGTACTAGCGGGAGACCCCGGGGAGCTGTTTTTT. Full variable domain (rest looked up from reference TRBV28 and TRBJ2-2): DVKVTQSSRYLVKRTGEKVFLECVQDMDHENMFWYRQDPGLGLRLIYFSYDVKMKEKGDIPEGYSVSREKKERFSLILESASTNQTSMYLCASVLAGDPGELFFGEGSRLTVL.

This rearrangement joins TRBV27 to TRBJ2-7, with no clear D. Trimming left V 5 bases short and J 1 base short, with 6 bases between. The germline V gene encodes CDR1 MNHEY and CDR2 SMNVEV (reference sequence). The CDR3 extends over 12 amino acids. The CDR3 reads CASSQGSYEQYF. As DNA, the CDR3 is TGTGCCAGCAGTCAAGGTTCCTACGAGCAGTACTTC.

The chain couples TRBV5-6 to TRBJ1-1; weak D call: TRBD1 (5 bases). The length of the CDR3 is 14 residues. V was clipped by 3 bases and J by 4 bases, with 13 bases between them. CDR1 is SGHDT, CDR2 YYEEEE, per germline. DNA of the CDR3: TGTGCCAGCAGCTCGTTGGGGGGAAGCACTGAAGCTTTCTTT. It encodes CASSSLGGSTEAFF.

CDR3 DNA sequence: TGCAGCGTTGTATATTTCGGCGGGAGGGCCAACGAGCAGTACTTC. The encoded protein is CSVVYFGGRANEQYF. The gene calls are TRBV29-1 and TRBJ2-7; 9 nucleotides align to TRBD2. The CDR3 contains 15 residues. Germline assignment: CDR1 SQVTM and CDR2 ANQGSEA. The ends lost 4 bases at V and 5 bases at J; junction bases unmatched: 12.

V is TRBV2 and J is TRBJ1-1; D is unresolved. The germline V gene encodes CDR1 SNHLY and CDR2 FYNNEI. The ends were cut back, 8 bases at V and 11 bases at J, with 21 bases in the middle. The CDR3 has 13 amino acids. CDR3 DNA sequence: TGTGCCAGCCAGCCTGGACGGGGTATGGCGGCTTTCTTT. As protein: CASQPGRGMAAFF.

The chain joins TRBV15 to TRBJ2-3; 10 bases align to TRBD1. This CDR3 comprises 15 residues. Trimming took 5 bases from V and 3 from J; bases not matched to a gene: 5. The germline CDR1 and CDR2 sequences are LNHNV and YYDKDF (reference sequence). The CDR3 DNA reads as TGTGCCACCAGCGAAGACAGGGGGCAAACAGATACGCAGTATTTT. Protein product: CATSEDRGQTDTQYF.

The CDR3 is CASNLRGYEQYF. In DNA form, the CDR3 reads TGTGCCAGCAACCTCCGGGGCTACGAGCAGTACTTC. This sequence joins TRBV5-8 and TRBJ2-7; a weak D match, TRBD2 (5 bases). V was trimmed by 6 bases and J by 3 bases, leaving 10 bases between them. Germline-derived CDR1 and CDR2 are SGHTS and YDEGEE. The CDR3 is 12 residues long.

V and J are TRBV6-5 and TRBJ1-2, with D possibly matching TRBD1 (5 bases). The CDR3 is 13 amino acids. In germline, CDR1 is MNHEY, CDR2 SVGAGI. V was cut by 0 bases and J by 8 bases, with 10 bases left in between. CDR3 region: CASSYSEGAGYTF. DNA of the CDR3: TGTGCCAGCAGTTACTCGGAAGGGGCCGGCTACACCTTC.

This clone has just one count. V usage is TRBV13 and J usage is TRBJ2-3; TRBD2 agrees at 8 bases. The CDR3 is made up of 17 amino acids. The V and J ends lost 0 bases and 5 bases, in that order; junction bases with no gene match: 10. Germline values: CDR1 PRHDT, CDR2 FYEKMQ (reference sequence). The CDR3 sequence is CASSLGVSGMFQDTQYF. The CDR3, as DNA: TGTGCCAGCAGCTTAGGTGTTAGCGGGATGTTTCAAGATACGCAGTATTTT.

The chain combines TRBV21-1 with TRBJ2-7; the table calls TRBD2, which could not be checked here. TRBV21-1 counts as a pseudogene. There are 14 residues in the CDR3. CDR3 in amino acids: CASRARDSHYEQYF. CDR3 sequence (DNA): TGTGCCAGCAGAGCCAGGGACTCTCATTACGAGCAGTACTTC.

CDR3 in amino acids: CASSELWTSGGYNEQFF. In DNA form, the CDR3 reads TGTGCCAGCAGTGAACTCTGGACTAGCGGAGGCTACAATGAGCAGTTCTTC. The chain recombines TRBV2 with TRBJ2-1; 10 positions match TRBD2. This CDR3 region has 17 residues. Trimming took 2 bases from V and 3 from J; bases not matched to a gene: 7. Per germline, CDR1 SNHLY and CDR2 FYNNEI. Supplemented by reference TRBV2 and TRBJ2-1, the full variable domain reads EPEVTQTPSHQVTQMGQEVILRCVPISNHLYFYWYRQILGQKVEFLVSFYNNEISEKSEIFDDQFSVERPDGSNFTLKIRSTKLEDSAMYFCASSELWTSGGYNEQFFGPGTRLTVL.

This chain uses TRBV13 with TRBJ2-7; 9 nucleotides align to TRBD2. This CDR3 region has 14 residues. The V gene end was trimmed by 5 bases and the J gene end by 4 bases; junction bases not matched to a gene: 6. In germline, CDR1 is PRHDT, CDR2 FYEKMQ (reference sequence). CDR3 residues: CASSIAGGGYEQYF. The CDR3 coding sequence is TGTGCCAGCAGCATTGCGGGAGGGGGGTACGAGCAGTACTTC. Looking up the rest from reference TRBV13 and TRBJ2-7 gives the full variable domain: AAGVIQSPRHLIKEKRETATLKCYPIPRHDTVYWYQQGPGQDPQFLISFYEKMQSDKGSIPDRFSAQQFSDYHSELNMSSLELGDSALYFCASSIAGGGYEQYFGPGTRLTVT.

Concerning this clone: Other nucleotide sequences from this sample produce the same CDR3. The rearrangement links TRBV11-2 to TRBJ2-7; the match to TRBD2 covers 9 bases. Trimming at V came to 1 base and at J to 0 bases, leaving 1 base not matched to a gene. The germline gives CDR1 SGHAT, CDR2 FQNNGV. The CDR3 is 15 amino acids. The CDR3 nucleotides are TGTGCCAGCAGCTTAGGTAGCGGGAGCTCCTACGAGCAGTACTTC. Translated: CASSLGSGSSYEQYF.